The rows below give T cell receptor beta chains drawn from one sample of a study of cytomegalovirus exposure and HLA in healthy donors. Libraries were prepared by immunoSEQ multiplex PCR; TCRdb keeps only in-frame clonotypes and omits some of them. The repertoire holds some 200,000 clones, approximately 59% seen once, with around 3.2% in the top ten. The sample was PBMCs. The receptor source for this set is a man aged 40-49 years in good health and CMV-seronegative. Both conserved end residues are part of each CDR3. Fields, in order: J gene, V gene, clone size, D gene, CDR3 protein, CDR3 DNA. D genes are given only for firm matches. Clone size is shown for a subset of rows, as once, few, many or a class of expanded clone.

TRBJ2-5 | TRBV5-1 | . | . | CASSGSEAQYF | TGCGCCAGCAGCGGCTCCGAAGCCCAGTACTTC
TRBJ2-7 | TRBV25-1 | . | . | CASSEYGGSYEQYF | TGTGCCAGCAGTGAATATGGAGGATCCTACGAGCAGTACTTC
TRBJ2-3 | TRBV30 | . | . | CAWSVGGPSTDTQYF | TGTGCCTGGAGTGTAGGAGGGCCTAGCACAGATACGCAGTATTTT
TRBJ1-6 | TRBV4-2 | . | TRBD1 | CASSSQGAGSPLHF | TGTGCCAGCAGCTCGCAGGGGGCTGGTTCACCCCTCCACTTT
TRBJ1-2 | TRBV11-2 | . | . | CASSLKDFEGYGYTF | TGTGCCAGCAGCTTAAAGGACTTCGAGGGCTATGGCTACACCTTC
TRBJ2-1 | TRBV28 | . | . | CASRRTGPYNEQFF | TGTGCCAGCAGAAGGACTGGCCCCTACAATGAGCAGTTCTTC
TRBJ2-7 | TRBV28 | . | TRBD2 | CASTLLRGGPGNF | TGTGCCAGCACCCTACTACGGGGGGGACCGGGTAACTTC
TRBJ2-7 | TRBV12-5 | . | . | CAASGTNSYEQYF | TGTGCCGCCTCCGGGACAAACTCCTACGAGCAGTACTTC
TRBJ1-6 | TRBV30 | once | TRBD1 | CAWSQDRVNSPLHF | TGTGCCTGGAGTCAGGACAGGGTTAATTCACCCCTCCACTTT
TRBJ1-1 | TRBV6-5 | few | TRBD1 | CASTHRDRGEAFF | TGTGCCAGCACACATCGCGACAGGGGGGAAGCTTTCTTT
TRBJ2-1 | TRBV7-2 | . | TRBD1 | CASSLDTGTGDLF | TGTGCCAGCAGCCTTGATACCGGGACAGGGGATCTCTTC
TRBJ1-1 | TRBV30 | . | . | CAWSVYGGGLIPMTTEAFF | TGTGCCTGGAGTGTATATGGGGGGGGTTTAATCCCCATGACCACTGAAGCTTTCTTT
TRBJ2-4 | TRBV4-1 | few | . | CASSQGAGRYPGIQYF | TGCGCCAGCAGCCAAGGGGCAGGAAGATATCCCGGCATTCAGTACTTC
TRBJ1-1 | TRBV19 | . | TRBD1 | CASTQGQGRTDEAFF | TGTGCCAGTACCCAGGGACAGGGCAGGACTGATGAAGCTTTCTTT